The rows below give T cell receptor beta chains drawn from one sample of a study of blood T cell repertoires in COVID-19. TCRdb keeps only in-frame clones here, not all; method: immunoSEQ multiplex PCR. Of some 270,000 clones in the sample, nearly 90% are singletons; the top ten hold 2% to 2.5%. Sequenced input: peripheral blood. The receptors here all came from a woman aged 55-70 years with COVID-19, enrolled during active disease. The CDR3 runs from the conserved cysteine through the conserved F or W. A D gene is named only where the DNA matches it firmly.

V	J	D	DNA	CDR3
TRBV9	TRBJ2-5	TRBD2	TGTGCCAGCAGCGTAAAGGCTAGCGGGGGGGCCGTGTATCCAGAGACCCAGTACTTC	CASSVKASGGAVYPETQYF
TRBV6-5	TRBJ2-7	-	TGTGCCAGTTCTGGACAGATGATTACATACGAGCAGTACTTC	CASSGQMITYEQYF
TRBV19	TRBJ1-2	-	TGTGCCAGTAGCCGGGGTACCTATGGCTACACCTTC	CASSRGTYGYTF
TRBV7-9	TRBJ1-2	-	TGTGCCAGCAGCTTAGTGGCAGGGTTTAACTATGGCTACACCTTC	CASSLVAGFNYGYTF
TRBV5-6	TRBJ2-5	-	TGTGCCAGCAGCTACAGCCGTTGGTCGGACCAAGAGACCCAGTACTTC	CASSYSRWSDQETQYF
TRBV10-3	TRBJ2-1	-	TGTGCCATCAGTGTTTCTCCGGGAGCCTACAATGAGCAGTTCTTC	CAISVSPGAYNEQFF
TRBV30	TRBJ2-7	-	TGTGCCTGGTCAGATCCGGGGGTGACAGTGTACGAGCAGTACTTC	CAWSDPGVTVYEQYF
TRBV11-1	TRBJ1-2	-	TGTGCCAGCAGCCATTACAGGGACGGCTATGGCTACACCTTC	CASSHYRDGYGYTF
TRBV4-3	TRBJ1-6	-	TGCGCCAGCAGCCAACAATCCGCGTTTGACGGAGATAATTCACCCCTCCACTTT	CASSQQSAFDGDNSPLHF
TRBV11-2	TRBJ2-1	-	TGTGCCAGCACCCAGACATTGGATGAGCAGTTCTTC	CASTQTLDEQFF
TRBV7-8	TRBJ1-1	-	TGTGCCAGCAGCTTAGCGCTCAGTAGGGGTCTGAACACTGAAGCTTTCTTT	CASSLALSRGLNTEAFF
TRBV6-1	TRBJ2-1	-	TGTGCCAGCAGTGATTTCTCAGGGCGCTACAATGAGCAGTTCTTC	CASSDFSGRYNEQFF
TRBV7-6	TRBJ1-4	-	TGTGCCAGCAGCTTAGACCCCTTGGGCCTGACCACTAATGAAAAACTGTTTTTT	CASSLDPLGLTTNEKLFF
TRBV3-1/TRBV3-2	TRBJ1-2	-	TGTGCCAGCAGCCAAGCCAGTCCTGCAGGGTCCCCTTTCTACACCTTC	CASSQASPAGSPFYTF
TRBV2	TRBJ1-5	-	TGTGCCAGCAGGTCCGTACAGATCAGCCAGCCCCAGCATTTT	CASRSVQISQPQHF
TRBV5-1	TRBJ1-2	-	TGCGCCAGCAGCTTGGATGCATTGGCGGCTAACTATGGCTACACCTTC	CASSLDALAANYGYTF
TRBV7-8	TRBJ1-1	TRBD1	TGTGCCAGCAGCCCCGGGACAGGAGTCGGCACTGAAGCTTTCTTT	CASSPGTGVGTEAFF